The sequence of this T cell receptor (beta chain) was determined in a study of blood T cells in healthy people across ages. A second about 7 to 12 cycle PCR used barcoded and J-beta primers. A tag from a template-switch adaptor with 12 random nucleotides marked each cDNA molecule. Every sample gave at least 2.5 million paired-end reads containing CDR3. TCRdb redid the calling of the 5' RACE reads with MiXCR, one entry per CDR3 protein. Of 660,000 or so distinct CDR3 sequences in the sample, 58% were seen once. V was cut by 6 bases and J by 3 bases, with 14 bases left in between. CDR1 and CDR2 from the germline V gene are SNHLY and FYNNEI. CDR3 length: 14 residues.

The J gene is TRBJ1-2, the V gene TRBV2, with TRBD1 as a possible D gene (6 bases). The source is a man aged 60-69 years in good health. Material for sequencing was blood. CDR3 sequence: CASSRGGVDYGYTF. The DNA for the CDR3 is TGTGCCAGCAGCAGGGGAGGGGTGGACTATGGCTACACCTTC.